This T cell receptor (beta chain) is from a study of T cell responses to AZD1222 COVID-19 vaccine. Findings and caveats of the study: After two AZD1222 doses, spike-specific TCR breadth and depth rose versus day 0. Clonal diversity was possibly underestimated; the donors were predominantly white British and more often female.

Sequencing was performed with immunoSEQ multiplex PCR; in TCRdb, only in-frame clones are kept and a portion is missing. The top ten clones hold approximately 4.2% of a sample with 72,000 or so clones, more than 90% of them seen once. Concerning this clone itself: Its antigen is still unknown.

Germline CDR1 and CDR2: ENHRY and SYGVKD. V was cut by 6 bases and J by 0 bases, with 9 bases left in between. The CDR3 contains 13 residues. This TCR came from an adult in good health. Sequences were derived from peripheral blood, sampled on day 0 of AZD1222 vaccination. The genes are TRBV10-3 and TRBJ2-7, with D perhaps matching TRBD1 (5 bases). The CDR3 is CAIRDSNSYEQYF. In nucleotides, the CDR3 is TGTGCCATCAGAGACAGTAACTCCTACGAGCAGTACTTC.